A single sample gave rise to the 26 T cell receptor beta chains below, sequenced in a study of technical replicates of blood from a handful of donors. Here immunoSEQ multiplex PCR was the method, and the copy in TCRdb shows in-frame clones only, minus some. The sample has tens of thousands of clones; 90% to 95% are singletons. The specimen sequenced was PBMCs. The receptors were sampled from a human donor in good health. Some clones in this sample may be carry-over from other donors' samples.

The gene calls are TRBV6-1 and TRBJ2-3; no reliable D call. There are 13 residues in the CDR3. CDR1 and CDR2 (germline): MNHNS, SASEGT. V gave up 6 bases and J gave up 0 bases, with 7 bases separating them. CDR3 coding DNA: TGTGCCAGCAGCCCCGGGAGCACAGATACGCAGTATTTT. Translating gives CASSPGSTDTQYF.

The chain combines TRBV25-1 with TRBJ1-4; D may be TRBD1 (5 bases). The CDR3 spans 15 residues. CDR1 and CDR2 from the germline V gene are MGHDK and SYGVNS. V was clipped by 3 bases and J by 3 bases, with 11 bases between them. The CDR3 protein is CASSDGRASNEKLFF. The CDR3 nucleotides read TGTGCCAGCAGTGATGGCAGGGCCTCTAATGAAAAACTGTTTTTT.

The chain has TRBV5-1 and TRBJ2-2; TRBD1 aligns across 12 bases. V gave up 4 bases and J gave up 4 bases; unmatched junction bases: 11. The CDR3 extends over 18 amino acids. CDR1 and CDR2 from the germline V gene are SGHRS and YFSETQ. The CDR3 reads CASSDRDRGRSSTGELFF. CDR3 sequence (DNA): TGCGCCAGCAGCGACCGGGACAGGGGGCGCAGTAGCACCGGGGAGCTGTTTTTT.

V is TRBV29-1 and J is TRBJ1-2; 7 bases are shared with TRBD1. Unmatched junction bases numbered 13, after V lost 7 bases and J lost 2 bases. Germline loops: CDR1 SQVTM, CDR2 ANQGSEA. The length of the CDR3 is 15 residues. In DNA form, the CDR3 reads TGCAGCGCGCGGACACCGGGACAGCTAAACTATGGCTACACCTTC. Translated, it gives CSARTPGQLNYGYTF.

The gene calls are TRBV7-2 and TRBJ2-3, with 7 bases lining up with TRBD2. This CDR3 has 12 amino acids. Trimming took 5 bases from V and 5 from J; bases not matched to a gene: 1. CDR1 SGHTA and CDR2 FQGNSA come from the germline V gene. This CDR3 reads CASSGGGDTQYF. In DNA, the CDR3 is TGTGCCAGCAGCGGGGGGGGAGATACGCAGTATTTT.

The chain carries TRBV7-2 and TRBJ2-1, with 7 bases matching TRBD1. Germline-derived CDR1 and CDR2 are SGHTA and FQGNSA. Trimming took 5 bases from V and 9 from J; bases not matched to a gene: 13. CDR3 length: 15 amino acids. The CDR3 reads CASSPLGSRGSEQFF. The DNA of the CDR3 is TGTGCCAGCAGCCCCTTGGGGAGCAGGGGGAGTGAGCAGTTCTTC.

The chain has TRBV5-1 and TRBJ2-7; 16 bases are shared with TRBD2. This CDR3 is 16 amino acids long. Germline CDR1 is SGHRS and CDR2 is YFSETQ. V lost 5 bases and J lost 2; bases outside the gene matches: 4. The CDR3 DNA is TGCGCCAGCAGAATCGGGACTAGCGGGGGGGCCTACGAGCAGTACTTC. Protein product: CASRIGTSGGAYEQYF.

This chain connects TRBV5-4 to TRBJ2-5, with D possibly matching TRBD2 (6 bases). CDR1 SGHNT and CDR2 YYREEE come from the germline V gene (reference sequence). Between the trimmed V and J ends, which lost 4 bases and 5 bases, there was a span of 18 bases. The CDR3 has 15 residues. The CDR3: CASSRAGPGEETQYF. CDR3 sequence (DNA): TGTGCCAGCAGCCGGGCGGGCCCGGGAGAGGAGACCCAGTACTTC.

The V gene is TRBV5-1, the J gene TRBJ1-2; D possibly corresponds to TRBD1 (6 bases). V dropped 5 bases and J dropped 2 bases, with 19 bases sitting between them. Germline V gene lookup returns CDR1 SGHRS and CDR2 YFSETQ. This CDR3 has 16 amino acids. CDR3 DNA: TGCGCCAGCAGATCGGTCACCCCGGGACACAACTATGGCTACACCTTC. Protein: CASRSVTPGHNYGYTF. The full variable domain, in which reference TRBV5-1 and TRBJ1-2 provide the parts outside the CDR3, is KAGVTQTPRYLIKTRGQQVTLSCSPISGHRSVSWYQQTPGQGLQFLFEYFSETQRNKGNFPGRFSGRQFSNSRSEMNVSTLELGDSALYLCASRSVTPGHNYGYTFGSGTRLTVV.

This sequence joins TRBV9 and TRBJ2-7; TRBD2 is a possible D gene (5 bases). Trimming took off 1 base at V and 7 bases at J, with 12 bases between the two ends. Germline V gene data show CDR1 as SGDLS and CDR2 as YYNGEE. CDR3 length equals 13 residues. CDR3 coding DNA: TGTGCCAGCAGCGTAAGTTTCTCGGGGGAGCAGTACTTC. Translating it yields CASSVSFSGEQYF. The variable domain in full, completed from reference TRBV9 and TRBJ2-7, reads DSGVTQTPKHLITATGQRVTLRCSPRSGDLSVYWYQQSLDQGLQFLIQYYNGEERAKGNILERFSAQQFPDLHSELNLSSLELGDSALYFCASSVSFSGEQYFGPGTRLTVT.

This chain joins TRBV5-1 and TRBJ1-1; D might be TRBD1 (5 bases). Trimming stripped 0 bases from V and 3 bases from J, with 9 bases between. CDR3 length equals 14 residues. Germline V gives CDR1 SGHRS, CDR2 YFSETQ. As DNA, the CDR3 is TGCGCCAGCAGCTTGGCCTGGGGGGACACTGAAGCTTTCTTT. Translation gives CASSLAWGDTEAFF.

This chain links TRBV5-5 with TRBJ2-7; possibly TRBD1 for D (7 bases). V lost 4 bases to trimming and J lost 3 bases, with 14 bases between them. CDR3 length: 14 amino acids. CDR1 is SGHKS and CDR2 is YYEKEE in the germline V gene (reference sequence). In nucleotides, the CDR3 is TGTGCCAGCAGCCGCGGGACAGAGGGCTACGAGCAGTACTTC. This codes for CASSRGTEGYEQYF.

The chain employs TRBV5-6 and TRBJ2-7, with TRBD1 matching over 7 bases. Germline trimming cut 4 bases from V and 0 bases from J; bases unmatched to any gene: 4. The CDR3 loop spans 14 amino acids. Germline V gene data show CDR1 as SGHDT and CDR2 as YYEEEE. The CDR3 nucleotides are TGTGCCAGCAGCCACCGGGACAGCTCCTACGAGCAGTACTTC. Translation: CASSHRDSSYEQYF.

The table lists this clone with a few counts. The V gene is TRBV4-2, the J gene TRBJ1-2; tentatively, D is TRBD1 (6 bases). The CDR3 is 14 amino acids. The germline V and J ends were trimmed by 3 bases and 7 bases, with 15 bases remaining between them. The germline gives CDR1 LGHNA, CDR2 YNFKEQ. In DNA, the CDR3 is TGTGCCAGCAGCCAGCCGGGACAACGGGTTGGCTACACCTTC. It yields the protein CASSQPGQRVGYTF.

The V call is TRBV5-6, the J call TRBJ1-1; D call uncertain. The CDR3 has 14 amino acids. In germline, CDR1 is SGHDT, CDR2 YYEEEE. The V and J ends lost 0 bases and 0 bases respectively, with 6 bases between them. The CDR3 loop is CASSLGLMNTEAFF. The CDR3 coding sequence is TGTGCCAGCAGCTTGGGGCTGATGAACACTGAAGCTTTCTTT.

This clone was found once. The J gene is TRBJ1-2, the V gene TRBV5-1, with D possibly TRBD1 on 6 matching bases. CDR3 length: 13 residues. Trimming shortened V by 4 bases and J by 5 bases, and 12 bases separated the two germline ends. Germline V gives CDR1 SGHRS, CDR2 YFSETQ. The CDR3 reads CASSLNRDYGYTF. The CDR3 DNA follows: TGCGCCAGCAGCCTAAACAGGGATTATGGCTACACCTTC.

V usage is TRBV5-1 and J usage is TRBJ2-1; 8 positions agree with TRBD1. Germline V CDR1 and CDR2: SGHRS, YFSETQ. The J segment lost 5 bases and the V segment lost 2 bases, leaving 0 bases of the junction unmatched. The length of the CDR3 is 13 residues. The chain's CDR3 is CASSLQGDNEQFF. The CDR3, as DNA: TGCGCCAGCAGCTTACAGGGGGACAATGAGCAGTTCTTC. Full variable domain (rest looked up from reference TRBV5-1 and TRBJ2-1): KAGVTQTPRYLIKTRGQQVTLSCSPISGHRSVSWYQQTPGQGLQFLFEYFSETQRNKGNFPGRFSGRQFSNSRSEMNVSTLELGDSALYLCASSLQGDNEQFFGPGTRLTVL.

CDR3 sequence: CASSPLGGAGGELFF. The CDR3 region has the DNA TGTGCCAGCAGCCCTCTAGGGGGCGCGGGCGGGGAGCTGTTTTTT. The chain couples TRBV7-9 to TRBJ2-2, with TRBD1 identical over 7 bases. The V gene's germline CDR1 is SEHNR and CDR2 FQNEAQ (reference sequence). The J segment lost 7 bases and the V segment lost 5 bases, leaving 10 bases of the junction unmatched. The CDR3 totals 15 residues.

The genes are TRBV27 and TRBJ2-3; possibly TRBD2 for D (6 bases). CDR3 length: 12 amino acids. Trimming cost V 8 bases and J 1 base, with 7 bases left between them. Looked up from germline, CDR1 is MNHEY and CDR2 is SMNVEV (reference sequence). In DNA form, the CDR3 reads TGTGCCAGCTCGGGGGGCACAGATACGCAGTATTTT. Translation gives CASSGGTDTQYF.

The chain carries TRBV6-1 and TRBJ2-5; 8 nucleotides match TRBD2. Unmatched junction bases numbered 9, after V lost 7 bases and J lost 2 bases. From germline, CDR1 is MNHNS and CDR2 SASEGT. There are 15 residues in the CDR3. As DNA, the CDR3 is TGTGCCAGCACCCCTTCGGGGGGGGCTCAAGAGACCCAGTACTTC. Translating it yields CASTPSGGAQETQYF.

The chain is built from TRBV13 and TRBJ1-2, with 7 bases matching TRBD1. Germline CDR1 and CDR2: PRHDT and FYEKMQ (reference sequence). CDR3 length: 15 residues. V gave up 3 bases and J gave up 3 bases; unmatched junction bases: 7. CDR3 coding DNA: TGTGCCAGCAGCTTCAACAGGGGATCGGACTATGGCTACACCTTC. This gives the protein CASSFNRGSDYGYTF.

This chain uses TRBV9 with TRBJ1-6; a weak D match, TRBD1 (5 bases). V lost 4 bases to trimming and J lost 14 bases, with 19 bases between them. Germline V gene sequence: CDR1 SGDLS, CDR2 YYNGEE. The CDR3 sequence is 14 residues long. The CDR3 bases are TGTGCCAGCAGCTTAGGAACCGGGGGTCGGGCCCTCCACTTT. Its protein is CASSLGTGGRALHF.

V is TRBV18 and J is TRBJ1-3; 11 bases align to TRBD1. Germline assignment: CDR1 KGHSH and CDR2 LQKENI. There are 15 residues in the CDR3. Unmatched junction bases numbered 2, after V lost 5 bases and J lost 2 bases. The CDR3 coding sequence is TGTGCCAGCTCAGGACAGGGGGCCCCTGGAAACACCATATATTTT. This codes for CASSGQGAPGNTIYF.

In this sample, this clone turned up once. The chain joins TRBV7-2 to TRBJ1-4; TRBD1 matches at 9 bases. V gave up 7 bases and J gave up 4 bases; unmatched junction bases: 7. The CDR3 contains 15 residues. Germline CDR1 reads SGHTA; CDR2 reads FQGNSA. CDR3 coding DNA: TGTGCCAGCACCAATCCGGGACAGGGTAATGAAAAACTGTTTTTT. Amino acids: CASTNPGQGNEKLFF.

The chain employs TRBV9 and TRBJ2-2; TRBD1 might be the D (6 bases). Germline CDR1 reads SGDLS; CDR2 reads YYNGEE. The CDR3 has 16 amino acids. Between the trimmed V and J ends, which lost 4 bases and 0 bases, there was a span of 13 bases. The CDR3 DNA is TGTGCCAGCAGCATATCCGGGACACCGAACACCGGGGAGCTGTTTTTT. Its translation is CASSISGTPNTGELFF.

The chain joins TRBV9 to TRBJ2-3; 12 bases align to TRBD2. The V segment lost 4 bases and the J segment 1 base; nucleotides outside the gene matches: 13. Germline V gives CDR1 SGDLS, CDR2 YYNGEE. The CDR3 has 19 residues. The CDR3 reads CASSPRLAGGPVGTDTQYF. DNA of the CDR3: TGTGCCAGCAGCCCAAGGCTAGCGGGGGGGCCCGTGGGCACAGATACGCAGTATTTT.